Below are 12 T cell receptor beta chains sequenced from a single sample in a study of T-cell memory formation after mild COVID-19. TCRdb recomputed calls from the 5' RACE reads with MiXCR, one row per CDR3 protein. The data contain fewer than 200,000 distinct CDR3 sequences, about a fifth of them singletons. Sequenced material: PBMCs or a T cell subset sorted from them (not recorded which). Receptor source: a man younger than 30 who had mild COVID-19 (a few samples of this study predate the infection). Cell type and time point are not known.

In nucleotides, the CDR3 is TGCAGCGTTGACAGGTCAGATACGCAGTATTTT. Residues: CSVDRSDTQYF. The V gene is TRBV29-1, the J gene TRBJ2-3; D is unresolved. Between the trimmed V and J ends, which lost 3 bases and 4 bases, there was a span of 5 bases. The CDR3 loop spans 11 amino acids. Germline CDR1 SQVTM, CDR2 ANQGSEA.

This clonotype was seen more than once but under ten times. Without the conserved terminal phenylalanine or tryptophan, this CDR3 likely stems from a read error. The chain is built from TRBV12-3 or TRBV12-4 and TRBJ2-1, with 7 bases lining up with TRBD1. This CDR3 is built from 16 residues. After removal of 6 bases from V and 2 bases from J, the junction contained 10 bases not matched to a gene. This chain's CDR3 is CASSKPEGGPYNEQFL. CDR3 DNA: TGTGCCAGCAGCAAACCCGAAGGGGGCCCCTACAATGAGCAGTTCTTA.

The genes are TRBV5-1 and TRBJ1-2; 9 positions match TRBD1. After removal of 4 bases from V and 3 bases from J, the junction contained 10 bases not matched to a gene. CDR3 length: 16 residues. Germline lookup yields CDR1 SGHRS and CDR2 YFSETQ. The CDR3 here is CASSHRGRLRDYGYTF. CDR3 in DNA: TGCGCCAGCAGCCACAGGGGGCGTCTTCGGGACTATGGCTACACCTTC.

The chain links TRBV19 to TRBJ1-2; no clear D. The V gene lost 8 bases and the J gene lost 3 bases, with 19 bases spanning the gap. The V gene's germline CDR1 is LNHDA and CDR2 SQIVND (reference sequence). CDR3 size: 15 residues. Here the CDR3 DNA reads TGTGCCAGTCGAAAAAGTTCGGGGAGGGACTATGGCTACACCTTC. It translates to CASRKSSGRDYGYTF. Combining the CDR3 with reference TRBV19 and TRBJ1-2 gives the whole variable domain DGGITQSPKYLFRKEGQNVTLSCEQNLNHDAMYWYRQDPGQGLRLIYYSQIVNDFQKGDIAEGYSVSREKKESFPLTVTSAQKNPTAFYLCASRKSSGRDYGYTFGSGTRLTVV.

This clonotype came up many times. An end of the junction differs from the germline gene, which may be a read error. The chain links TRBV7-2 to TRBJ2-5; the D gene is possibly TRBD1 (6 bases). This CDR3 has 13 amino acids. The germline CDR1 and CDR2 sequences are SGHTA and FQGNSA. CDR3 sequence (DNA): TGTGCCAGCAACTTATCAGGGGAGGAGACCCAGTACTTC. Its protein product is CASNLSGEETQYF.

This clonotype was seen a handful of times. This chain uses TRBV30 with TRBJ1-4; D call uncertain. Looked up from germline, CDR1 is GTSNPN and CDR2 is SVGIG (reference sequence). CDR3 length: 14 residues. With 0 bases removed from V and 3 bases from J, the gap between germline ends came to 8 bases. DNA of the CDR3: TGTGCCTGGAGTGTCGGGATGTCTAATGAAAAACTGTTTTTT. Protein: CAWSVGMSNEKLFF. Full variable domain (outside the CDR3, taken from reference TRBV30 and TRBJ1-4): SQTIHQWPATLVQPVGSPLSLECTVEGTSNPNLYWYRQAAGRGLQLLFYSVGIGQISSEVPQNLSASRPQDRQFILSSKKLLLSDSGFYLCAWSVGMSNEKLFFGSGTQLSVL.

The J gene is TRBJ2-3, the V gene TRBV5-5; 9 nucleotides align to TRBD1. The germline V gene encodes CDR1 SGHKS and CDR2 YYEKEE (reference sequence). The CDR3 spans 18 residues. V shed 4 bases, J shed 4 bases, and the junction held 16 bases outside the gene matches. The CDR3 bases are TGTGCCAGCAGCCACCACAGTACCCCGGGACAGGGACCAGATACGCAGTATTTT. Residues: CASSHHSTPGQGPDTQYF. Using reference TRBV5-5 and TRBJ2-3 for the parts outside the CDR3, the full variable domain is DAGVTQSPTHLIKTRGQQVTLRCSPISGHKSVSWYQQVLGQGPQFIFQYYEKEERGRGNFPDRFSARQFPNYSSELNVNALLLGDSALYLCASSHHSTPGQGPDTQYFGPGTRLTVL.

This clonotype has more than one count but fewer than ten. The chain has TRBV7-2 and TRBJ2-1; TRBD2 aligns across 9 bases. This CDR3 has 15 amino acids. Germline V CDR1 and CDR2: SGHTA, FQGNSA. The V gene end was trimmed by 8 bases and the J gene end by 2 bases; junction bases not matched to a gene: 7. The CDR3 protein is CASLPQRGAYNEQFF. The CDR3 DNA is TGTGCCAGCCTTCCCCAGCGGGGGGCCTACAATGAGCAGTTCTTC.

The chain combines TRBV18 with TRBJ2-7; TRBD1 matches at 10 bases. This CDR3 has 17 amino acids. Germline-derived CDR1 and CDR2 are KGHSH and LQKENI. Germline trimming cut 3 bases from V and 2 bases from J; bases unmatched to any gene: 10. The CDR3 nucleotides read TGTGCCAGCTCACCCATTACCGGGACAGGGGATACCTACGAGCAGTACGTC. As protein: CASSPITGTGDTYEQYV.

The chain couples TRBV18 to TRBJ1-1, with D unresolved. The CDR3 runs to 13 residues. Deletions cut 3 bases from V and 1 base from J, with 6 bases between. From germline, CDR1 is KGHSH and CDR2 LQKENI. The CDR3 loop is CASSPISNTEAFF. CDR3 nucleotides: TGTGCCAGCTCACCCATATCGAACACTGAAGCTTTCTTT.

The rearrangement uses TRBV7-7 and TRBJ2-3; the match to TRBD2 covers 11 bases. The CDR3 extends over 16 amino acids. CDR1 and CDR2 (germline): SSHAT, FNYEAQ (reference sequence). V gave up 5 bases and J gave up 1 base; unmatched junction bases: 5. The CDR3 reads CASSLGLAGRTDTQYF. For the CDR3, the DNA is TGTGCCAGCAGCCTAGGACTAGCGGGCCGCACAGATACGCAGTATTTT.

This clonotype has at least ten counts. This rearrangement joins TRBV5-5 to TRBJ2-5; 7 bases map to TRBD2. This CDR3 has 13 amino acids. Germline trimming cut 4 bases from V and 5 bases from J; bases unmatched to any gene: 5. Germline V gene data show CDR1 as SGHKS and CDR2 as YYEKEE (reference sequence). CDR3: CASSAGVRETQYF. The CDR3 bases are TGTGCCAGCAGCGCGGGAGTCAGGGAGACCCAGTACTTC.